The clone carrying this T cell receptor beta chain was recorded only once. This CDR3 has 14 residues. Germline loops: CDR1 LNHDA, CDR2 SQIVND (reference sequence). V was clipped by 2 bases and J by 1 base, with 9 bases between them. The sample comes from a study of long-term antiretroviral therapy in people with HIV. The assay used was immunoSEQ (version v3.0), run at survey level. Using immunoSEQ multiplex PCR, the repertoire was profiled, and TCRdb retains in-frame clones only, with some absent. This sample has about 27,000 clones, with 60% to 80% found just once. The chain has TRBV19 and TRBJ2-7, with D maybe TRBD1 (5 bases). Here the sequenced sample was unsorted PBMCs, taken 2.1 years after starting antiretroviral therapy. The origin of this receptor is a man aged 25-45 years with HIV. The CDR3, as DNA: TGTGCCAGTAGTATACTTCAGGGTTCCTACGAGCAGTACTTC. Its protein product is CASSILQGSYEQYF.